This T cell receptor (beta chain) was found in a study of blood T cell repertoires in COVID-19. V lost 4 bases, J lost 6 bases, and 19 bases lay in between. Germline lookup yields CDR1 SGHRS and CDR2 YFSETQ. The length of the CDR3 is 15 residues. Using immunoSEQ multiplex PCR, the repertoire was profiled, and TCRdb retains in-frame clones only, with some absent. The sample contains 60,000 to 90,000 clones, 75% to 90% of which appear only once. The source of this sequence is a human donor in a cohort sampled during active COVID-19. Sequenced: peripheral blood. V gene TRBV5-1 combines with J gene TRBJ1-1; TRBD1 is a possible D gene (5 bases). The chain's CDR3 is CASSIQDQGTAEAFF. The DNA for the CDR3 is TGCGCCAGCAGCATTCAGGACCAGGGCACCGCTGAAGCTTTCTTT.